Reported below is one T cell receptor (beta chain). Its antigen remains undetermined. At one of its ends the junction is not consistent with the germline gene, which may arise from a read error. This entry comes from a study of blood T cells in healthy people across ages (dated by TCRdb to 2013 to 2016). Broadly, across the study: In model experiments, template switching captured about one uniquely barcoded TCR beta cDNA molecule for every two T cells. The study measured age-related changes in TCR beta repertoire diversity using deep sequencing normalized with unique cDNA molecular identifiers. The donors were split into four age groups: young (average roughly 15 years), middle-aged (more than 35), aged (roughly 68) and long-lived (roughly 80). To avoid experimental bias, donors of different ages were distributed randomly across sequencing lanes. For two donors (one aged 18 to 29 and one aged 80 or older), the study analyzed two additional independent replicas of 1 million unique cDNA reads from the same blood draw.

Donors were a few dozen systemically healthy Caucasian individuals from Russia aged roughly 6 to 90 years. Roughly 10 milliliters of peripheral blood were drawn from each donor into EDTA-treated Vacutainer tubes. Ficoll-Paque density-gradient centrifugation was used to isolate PBMCs, with at least 7 million obtained per sample. Trizol reagent was used to extract total RNA from PBMCs, with at least 5.5 micrograms per sample. The percentages of naive CD45RAhigh/CD27high T cells were determined by flow cytometry on a PBMC aliquot from every donor. Study-level results and caveats: There was a strong correlation between observed TCR beta diversity and the percentage of naive T cells measured by flow cytometry. Estimates of total diversity based on one million sequenced T cells were considered lower bounds and underestimates. Observed TCR beta diversity per million T cells fell roughly linearly with age, and a significant reduction was already apparent by age roughly 41. Since profiling was done on bulk unsorted PBMCs, naive and antigen-experienced compartments could not be conclusively compared. The long-lived group showed more naive CD4+ T cells, fewer expanded clones and increased TCR diversity than the aged group, suggesting age selection. Because the CMV infection status of the donors was unknown, age-related changes in expanded clonotypes may potentially have been confounded.

Reading from cysteine to phenylalanine, the CDR3 counts 12 amino acids. CDR3 DNA is the only sequence kept; it has 36 bases, read in frame from the first base. CDR1 and CDR2, per the germline V gene, are SGHVS and FNYEAQ. The library was generated by 5' RACE. The instrument given in TCRdb is Illumina HiSeq 2500. A second PCR of 7 to 11 cycles was run with a J-beta primer mix and a sample-barcoded 5' primer. A template-switch 5' adaptor carrying 12 random nucleotides introduced a unique molecular identifier onto each TCR beta cDNA molecule. At least 3 million CDR3-containing paired-end reads were obtained from each sample. First-strand cDNA synthesis was performed from all RNA using the Mint cDNA synthesis kit, with priming by a TRBC-specific oligonucleotide. Following uracil-DNA glycosylase treatment, all cDNA underwent a first 18-cycle PCR with the universal primers M1SS and BC2_uni_R. The paper's processing steps were these. For normalization, 1 million high-quality reads, each with a distinct molecular identifier, were randomly selected from each sample. Reads sharing molecular identifiers were discarded rather than binned into consensus sequences. MiTCR, with a Q25 quality threshold and the strictest error-elimination algorithm, was used for CDR3 identification, clonotype clustering and error correction. A nonparametric unseen species model with Euler transformation was used to estimate a lower bound on total TCR beta diversity. Using fastp trimming at Q25 and MiXCR clonotype assembly, TCRdb reanalyzed the public sequencing data and kept in-frame beta chains. CDR3 protein duplicates are merged, each entry listing the most common genes and DNA. TCRdb's processing, not the authors', yielded these V and J calls. In all, the sample holds 1,500,000 or so distinct CDR3 sequences, and approximately 59% of those were seen once. The leading ten clones occupy roughly 7% of the sample.

Sample: blood. The TCR comes from a man younger than 35 in good health. The rearranged chain carries TRBV7-6 and TRBJ2-1; too little of a D gene remains to name it. The DNA sequence is given as TGTGCCAGCGGCTTAGGTGCGAATGAGCAGTTCTTC. Its amino acids are CASGLGANEQFF.